These 19 T cell receptor beta chains originate from one sample sequenced in a study of T-cell memory formation after mild COVID-19. TCRdb used MiXCR to reprocess the 5' RACE reads, holding one entry per CDR3 protein. Here the sample spans about 260,000 distinct CDR3 sequences, 15% to 20% being singletons. Specimen: PBMCs or a T cell subset sorted from them (not recorded which). The receptor source for this set is a man aged 18 to 30 who had mild COVID-19 (a few samples of this study predate the infection). Cell type and time point are not known.

This clonotype showed up just a few times. The V call is TRBV29-1, the J call TRBJ2-4; the D gene is possibly TRBD2 (7 bases). Trimming removed 7 bases at V and 0 bases at J, with 13 bases between. The CDR3 consists of 14 residues. Germline-derived CDR1 and CDR2 are SQVTM and ANQGSEA. Here the CDR3 DNA reads TGCAGCGCGGGGGGACATCTAGCCAAAAACATTCAGTACTTC. It is translated as CSAGGHLAKNIQYF.

The chain recombines TRBV5-1 with TRBJ1-1; a weak D match, TRBD1 (5 bases). The V gene's germline CDR1 is SGHRS and CDR2 YFSETQ. The CDR3 is made up of 14 amino acids. Trimming took off 2 bases at V and 4 bases at J, with 12 bases between the two ends. CDR3 sequence (DNA): TGCGCCAGCAGCTTCCTACGCGGGGGCACTGAAGCTTTCTTT. This encodes CASSFLRGGTEAFF.

This rearrangement joins TRBV5-4 to TRBJ2-6; the match to TRBD1 covers 7 bases. This CDR3 spans 16 amino acids. Germline V gives CDR1 SGHNT, CDR2 YYREEE (reference sequence). Trimming at V came to 3 bases and at J to 0 bases, leaving 3 bases not matched to a gene. CDR3 residues: CASSSTGNSGANVLTF. In DNA, the CDR3 is TGTGCCAGCAGCTCGACAGGGAACTCTGGGGCCAACGTCCTGACTTTC.

The genes are TRBV12-2 and TRBJ2-7; the table's D call, TRBD1, was not checked against the DNA. TRBV12-2 constitutes a pseudogene. The CDR3 totals 12 residues. The CDR3 loop reads CAISRGFNEQYV. CDR3 DNA sequence: TGTGCAATCAGCCGGGGGTTCAACGAGCAGTACGTC.

This clonotype was recorded a few times. The chain recombines TRBV5-1 with TRBJ2-3; possible D gene TRBD2, 6 bases. Germline CDR1 SGHRS, CDR2 YFSETQ. This CDR3 has 15 amino acids. Trimming took 1 base from V and 1 from J, leaving 10 bases between them. The CDR3 loop is CASSLTGTGTDTQYF. CDR3 nucleotides: TGCGCCAGCAGCTTGACCGGGACTGGCACAGATACGCAGTATTTT.

The CDR3 reads CASSYSNLGISQFF. CDR3 DNA: TGTGCCAGCAGTTACTCGAATCTGGGGATATCGCAGTTCTTC. The gene calls are TRBV6-2 or TRBV6-3 and TRBJ2-1; unclear D gene. V lost 0 bases and J lost 12, with 15 bases in between. Germline V lookup: CDR1 MNHEY, CDR2 SVGEGT. This CDR3 comprises 14 residues.

The J gene is TRBJ1-5, the V gene TRBV2, with D unresolved. V dropped 6 bases and J dropped 7 bases, with 16 bases sitting between them. This CDR3 is built from 14 residues. Per the germline V gene, CDR1 is SNHLY and CDR2 is FYNNEI. The CDR3, as DNA: TGTGCCAGCAGCGATACTAGGGTCCGGCAGCCCCAGCATTTT. This sequence encodes CASSDTRVRQPQHF.

Of note for this clonotype: A junction end diverges from the germline sequence, so it may reflect a read error. This chain connects TRBV7-7 to TRBJ2-5; the D is unclear. In germline, CDR1 is SSHAT, CDR2 FNYEAQ (reference sequence). There are 15 residues in the CDR3. CDR3: CASSPLGSLLETQYF. The CDR3 DNA is TGTGCTAGCAGCCCCTTGGGAAGCCTATTAGAGACCCAGTACTTC.

This chain uses TRBV5-1 with TRBJ2-1, with 12 bases lining up with TRBD2. This CDR3 region has 15 residues. J gave up 4 bases and V 4 bases, and 3 bases lay outside the gene matches. The V gene's germline CDR1 is SGHRS and CDR2 YFSETQ. This chain's CDR3 is CASSMTSGGYNEQFF. The CDR3 coding sequence is TGCGCCAGCAGCATGACTAGCGGGGGATACAATGAGCAGTTCTTC.

This clonotype occurred a few times. The chain has TRBV20-1 and TRBJ2-1, with D uncertain. The CDR3 totals 13 residues. Germline V gene data show CDR1 as DFQATT and CDR2 as SNEGSKA (reference sequence). The V gene lost 6 bases and the J gene lost 0 bases, with 9 bases spanning the gap. For the CDR3, the DNA is TGCAGTGCAGCCCTTAGCTCCTACAATGAGCAGTTCTTC. Translated: CSAALSSYNEQFF.

This clonotype was seen a handful of times. The chain has TRBV5-1 and TRBJ1-5; tentative D call: TRBD1 (5 bases). The CDR3 contains 14 residues. The germline V gene has CDR1 SGHRS and CDR2 YFSETQ. V shed 2 bases and J shed 4 bases, with 10 bases lying between them. CDR3 loop: CASSLGSGNQPQHF. CDR3 bases: TGCGCCAGCAGCTTAGGTTCAGGGAATCAGCCCCAGCATTTT.

There are a few counts of this clonotype. The rearrangement joins TRBV29-1 to TRBJ2-1; no clear D gene. Germline V gene lookup returns CDR1 SQVTM and CDR2 ANQGSEA. The V end was cut by 7 bases, the J end by 8 bases, with 12 bases between. The CDR3 covers 11 residues. This CDR3 is CSARAWHEQFF. CDR3 nucleotides: TGCAGCGCCCGGGCGTGGCATGAGCAGTTCTTC.

This clonotype has just a few counts. V is TRBV12-3 or TRBV12-4 and J is TRBJ1-4; TRBD1 aligns across 12 bases. The CDR3 sequence is 13 residues long. V shed 6 bases and J 12 bases; nucleotides not matched to a gene: 5. CDR3 sequence reads: CASRPGTGGELFF. Written as DNA, the CDR3 is TGTGCCAGCAGGCCCGGGACAGGGGGCGAACTGTTTTTT.

The V and J genes are TRBV7-6 and TRBJ1-5; no clear D. Per the germline V gene, CDR1 is SGHVS and CDR2 is FNYEAQ. This CDR3 contains 13 residues. With 3 bases removed from V and 7 bases from J, the gap between germline ends came to 10 bases. CDR3 DNA: TGTGCCAGCAGCTTGGAGAGGATGCAGCCCCAGCATTTT. Translated: CASSLERMQPQHF.

The chain uses TRBV15 and TRBJ2-5; 8 bases match TRBD1. Trimming at V came to 6 bases and at J to 5 bases, leaving 8 bases not matched to a gene. Germline loops: CDR1 LNHNV, CDR2 YYDKDF (reference sequence). The CDR3 runs 14 residues. This CDR3 is CATSPSGGRETQYF. The CDR3 DNA reads as TGTGCCACCAGTCCGTCAGGGGGCCGGGAGACCCAGTACTTC.

Many counts were recorded for this clonotype. The chain combines TRBV7-9 with TRBJ1-5; D gene unclear. This CDR3 contains 13 residues. Trimming removed 5 bases at V and 4 bases at J, with 9 bases between. CDR1 and CDR2 (germline): SEHNR, FQNEAQ (reference sequence). The DNA for the CDR3 is TGTGCCAGCAGCACCCATGGGAATCAGCCCCAGCATTTT. Its protein product is CASSTHGNQPQHF.

The V and J genes are TRBV6-5 and TRBJ1-5; perhaps TRBD1 as D (5 bases). Per germline, CDR1 MNHEY and CDR2 SVGAGI. V was pared by 1 base and J by 5 bases, with 9 bases between. The CDR3 has 14 amino acids. The CDR3 bases are TGTGCCAGCAGTTACTTCGGGGCTGATCAGCCCCAGCATTTT. This gives the protein CASSYFGADQPQHF.

The V and J genes are TRBV11-2 and TRBJ2-1; D is uncertain. The CDR3 covers 12 residues. V lost 5 bases and J 7 bases, leaving 9 bases between the germline ends. The germline V gene encodes CDR1 SGHAT and CDR2 FQNNGV. DNA for the CDR3: TGTGCCAGCAGCCAGTCATGGAATGAGCAGTTCTTC. Translated: CASSQSWNEQFF. Full variable domain (missing parts from reference TRBV11-2 and TRBJ2-1): EAGVAQSPRYKIIEKRQSVAFWCNPISGHATLYWYQQILGQGPKLLIQFQNNGVVDDSQLPKDRFSAERLKGVDSTLKIQPAKLEDSAVYLCASSQSWNEQFFGPGTRLTVL.

This clonotype was recorded a few times. The chain combines TRBV10-3 with TRBJ2-7; tentatively, D is TRBD1 or TRBD2 (5 bases each). In germline, CDR1 is ENHRY, CDR2 SYGVKD. The CDR3 covers 17 residues. V shed 5 bases and J shed 0 bases, with 20 bases lying between them. The CDR3 DNA sequence: TGTGCCATCAGTCCCCGACCCCTGGGACCCAGCTCCTACGAGCAGTACTTC. It encodes CAISPRPLGPSSYEQYF.